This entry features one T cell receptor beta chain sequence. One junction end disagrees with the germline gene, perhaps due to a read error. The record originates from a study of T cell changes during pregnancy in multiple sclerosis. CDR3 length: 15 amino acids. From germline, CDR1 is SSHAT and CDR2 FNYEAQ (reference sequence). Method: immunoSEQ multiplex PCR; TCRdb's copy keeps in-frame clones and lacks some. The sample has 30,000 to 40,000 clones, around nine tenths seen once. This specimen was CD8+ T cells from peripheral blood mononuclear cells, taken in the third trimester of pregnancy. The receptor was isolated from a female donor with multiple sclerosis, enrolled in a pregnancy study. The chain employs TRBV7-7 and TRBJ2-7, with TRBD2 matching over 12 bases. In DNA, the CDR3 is TGTGCTAGCAGCCCAGGGACTAGCGGGTCCTACGAGCAGTACTTC. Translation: CASSPGTSGSYEQYF.